This paragraph covers one TCR beta chain sequence. Antigen specificity is unknown. These data come from a study of OX40 agonist ivuxolimab in advanced cancers. The wider study: Intravenous ivuxolimab at 0.01 to 10 mg/kg was given to patients every 2 weeks. Aged roughly 23 to 90 with a mean of approximately 60 years, they were approximately 80% male. Findings of the study overall: Partly responding patients at 0.1-3.0 mg/kg showed some of the smallest clonal expansion.

Between the trimmed V and J ends, which lost 0 bases and 4 bases, there was a span of 12 bases. The CDR3 sequence is 14 residues long. The V gene's germline CDR1 is SQVTM and CDR2 ANQGSEA. Profiling relied on immunoSEQ multiplex PCR, and the TCRdb table lists in-frame clones only, not all of them. The data contain tens of thousands of clones, about 90% of them singletons. Individuals having autoimmune disease history or systemic immunosuppression were not enrolled. The chain combines TRBV29-1 with TRBJ1-2; D is possibly TRBD1 (6 bases). The sample in question was CD4+ or CD8+ T cells sorted from blood, obtained in a trial of the OX40 agonist ivuxolimab. This clonotype originated in an adult with an advanced solid tumor such as melanoma, head and neck, liver or kidney cancer. The CDR3 spells CSVEEGGAAYGYTF. DNA for the CDR3: TGCAGCGTTGAAGAAGGGGGGGCGGCCTATGGCTACACCTTC.